This T cell receptor (beta chain) is drawn from a study of sequential checkpoint blockade in melanoma. Study details: First-line arms were nivolumab then ipilimumab, or the reverse, randomized 1:1. Each arm's sequence ended with maintenance nivolumab.

Germline V gives CDR1 SGHVS, CDR2 FQNEAQ. The CDR3 has 18 residues. Unmatched junction bases numbered 19, after V lost 9 bases and J lost 1 base. Data came from immunoSEQ multiplex PCR; TCRdb stores just in-frame clones and leaves some out. The sample has 12,000 to 15,000 clones, over 50% seen once. Sample treatment: randomized to nivolumab then ipilimumab (arm A) or the reverse (arm B). No patient had prior DNA-damaging chemotherapy. Sorted cells were live CD3+CD8+, lacking CD19 and CD56, from PBMCs. The material was CD8+ T cells sorted from blood (inferred from file names), obtained from a patient given nivolumab and ipilimumab in sequence. The receptor was derived from a human donor with melanoma. The V and J genes are TRBV7-8 and TRBJ1-1; 8 bases line up with TRBD1. The chain's CDR3 is CASSGPYRRTGRNTEAFF. DNA of the CDR3: TGTGCCAGTAGTGGCCCTTACCGCAGGACAGGGAGGAACACTGAAGCTTTCTTT.